The table lists the clone carrying this T cell receptor beta chain with a count of one. V gave up 3 bases and J gave up 0 bases, with 10 bases separating them. The V gene's germline CDR1 is MGHRA and CDR2 YSYEKL. The CDR3 loop spans 15 amino acids. This sample was taken from a study of cytomegalovirus exposure and HLA in healthy donors. The PCR was carried out with 60 Vbeta primers and 13 Jbeta primers. TCRdb keeps only in-frame clones here, not all; method: immunoSEQ multiplex PCR. The sample has some 150,000 clones, over 65% seen once; the top ten hold roughly 3.1%. The receptor was derived from a man in his forties in good health and CMV-seropositive. This chain connects TRBV4-1 to TRBJ2-3, with D tentatively TRBD1 (5 bases). Sequenced input: PBMCs. The CDR3 reads CASSQRRASTDTQYF. The CDR3 bases are TGCGCCAGCAGCCAGCGCAGGGCTAGCACAGATACGCAGTATTTT.